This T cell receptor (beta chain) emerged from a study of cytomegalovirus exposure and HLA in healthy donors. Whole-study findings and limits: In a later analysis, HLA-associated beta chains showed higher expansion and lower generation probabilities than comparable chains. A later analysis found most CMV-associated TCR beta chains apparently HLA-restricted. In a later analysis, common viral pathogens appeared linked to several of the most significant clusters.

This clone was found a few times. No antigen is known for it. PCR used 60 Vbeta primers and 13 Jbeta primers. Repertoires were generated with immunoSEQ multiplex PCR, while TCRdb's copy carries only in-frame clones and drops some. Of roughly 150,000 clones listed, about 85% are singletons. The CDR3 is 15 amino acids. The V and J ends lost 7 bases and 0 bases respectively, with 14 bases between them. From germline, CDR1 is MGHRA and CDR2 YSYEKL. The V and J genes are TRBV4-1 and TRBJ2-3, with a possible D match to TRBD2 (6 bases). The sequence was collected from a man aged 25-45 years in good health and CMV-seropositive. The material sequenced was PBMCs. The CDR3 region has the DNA TGCGCCAGCACCCCGTGGGGGGAGAGCACAGATACGCAGTATTTT. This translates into CASTPWGESTDTQYF.